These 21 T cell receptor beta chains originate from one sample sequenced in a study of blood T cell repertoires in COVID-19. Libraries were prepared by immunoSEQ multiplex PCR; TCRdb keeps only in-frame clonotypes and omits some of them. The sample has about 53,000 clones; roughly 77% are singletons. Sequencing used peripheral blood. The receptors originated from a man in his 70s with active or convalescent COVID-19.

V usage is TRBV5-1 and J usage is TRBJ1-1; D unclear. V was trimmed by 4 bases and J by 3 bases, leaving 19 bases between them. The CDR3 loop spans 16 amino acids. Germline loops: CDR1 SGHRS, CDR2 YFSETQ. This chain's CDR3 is CASSPSISVGHTEAFF. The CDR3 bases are TGCGCCAGCAGCCCCTCGATCAGTGTTGGGCACACTGAAGCTTTCTTT.

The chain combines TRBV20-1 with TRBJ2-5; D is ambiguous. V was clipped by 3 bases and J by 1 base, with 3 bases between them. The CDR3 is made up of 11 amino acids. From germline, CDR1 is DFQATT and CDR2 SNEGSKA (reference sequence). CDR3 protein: CSASVQETQYF. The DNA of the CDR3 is TGCAGTGCTAGCGTCCAAGAGACCCAGTACTTC.

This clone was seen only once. The CDR3 loop reads CATRDRLYSNQPQHF. The CDR3 coding sequence is TGTGCCACCAGAGACAGACTTTATAGCAATCAGCCCCAGCATTTT. The chain carries TRBV6-5 and TRBJ1-5; a possible D gene is TRBD1 (5 bases). V lost 10 bases to trimming and J lost 0 bases, with 16 bases between them. Germline V gene lookup returns CDR1 MNHEY and CDR2 SVGAGI. The CDR3 length is 15 residues.

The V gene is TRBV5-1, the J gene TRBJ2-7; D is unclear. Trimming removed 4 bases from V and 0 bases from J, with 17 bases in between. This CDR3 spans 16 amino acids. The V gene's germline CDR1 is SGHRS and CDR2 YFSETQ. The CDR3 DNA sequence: TGCGCCAGCAGCCCAATCCCTCGGCACAGCTCCTACGAGCAGTACTTC. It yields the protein CASSPIPRHSSYEQYF.

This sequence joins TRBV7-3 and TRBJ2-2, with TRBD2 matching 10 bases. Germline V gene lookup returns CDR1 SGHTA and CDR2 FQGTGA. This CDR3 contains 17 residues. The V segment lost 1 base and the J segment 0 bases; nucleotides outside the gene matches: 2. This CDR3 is CASSLRAGGPNTGELFF. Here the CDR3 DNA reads TGTGCCAGCAGCTTAAGAGCGGGAGGGCCGAACACCGGGGAGCTGTTTTTT.

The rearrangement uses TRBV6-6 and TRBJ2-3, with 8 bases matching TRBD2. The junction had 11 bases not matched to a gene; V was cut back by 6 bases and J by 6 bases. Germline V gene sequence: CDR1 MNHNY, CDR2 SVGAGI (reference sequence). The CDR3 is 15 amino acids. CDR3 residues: CASSSGREEMDTQYF. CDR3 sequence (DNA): TGTGCCAGCAGCAGCGGGCGGGAGGAGATGGATACGCAGTATTTT.

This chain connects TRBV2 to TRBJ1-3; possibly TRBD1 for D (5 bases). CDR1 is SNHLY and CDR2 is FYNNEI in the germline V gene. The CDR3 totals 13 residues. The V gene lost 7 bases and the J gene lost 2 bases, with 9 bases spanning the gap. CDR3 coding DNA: TGTGCCAGCACCAGGGCGCCTGGAAACACCATATATTTT. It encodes CASTRAPGNTIYF.

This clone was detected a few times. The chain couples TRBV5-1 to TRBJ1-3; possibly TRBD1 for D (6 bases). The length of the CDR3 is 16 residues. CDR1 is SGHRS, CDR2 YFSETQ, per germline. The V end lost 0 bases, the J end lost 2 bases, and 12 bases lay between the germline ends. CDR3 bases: TGCGCCAGCAGCTTGGGGGACAAGGGGCCTGGAAACACCATATATTTT. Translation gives CASSLGDKGPGNTIYF.

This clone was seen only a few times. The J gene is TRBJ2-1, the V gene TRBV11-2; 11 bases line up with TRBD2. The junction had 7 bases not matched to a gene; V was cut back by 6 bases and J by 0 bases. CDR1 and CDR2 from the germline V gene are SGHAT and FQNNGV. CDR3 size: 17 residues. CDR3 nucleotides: TGTGCCAGCAGTTCGACTAGCGGGGTCCTCTCCTACAATGAGCAGTTCTTC. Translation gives CASSSTSGVLSYNEQFF.

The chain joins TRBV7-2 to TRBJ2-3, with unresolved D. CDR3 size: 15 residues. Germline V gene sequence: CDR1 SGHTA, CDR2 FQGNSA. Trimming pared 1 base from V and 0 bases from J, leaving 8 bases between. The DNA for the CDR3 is TGTGCCAGCAGCTTAGACGGTCCTAGCACAGATACGCAGTATTTT. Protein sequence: CASSLDGPSTDTQYF.

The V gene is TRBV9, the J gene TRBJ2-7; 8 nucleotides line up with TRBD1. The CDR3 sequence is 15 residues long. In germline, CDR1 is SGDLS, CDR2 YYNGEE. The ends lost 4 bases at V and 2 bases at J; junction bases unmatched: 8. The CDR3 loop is CASSFRTGMAYEQYF. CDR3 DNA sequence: TGTGCCAGCAGCTTTCGGACAGGGATGGCCTACGAGCAGTACTTC.

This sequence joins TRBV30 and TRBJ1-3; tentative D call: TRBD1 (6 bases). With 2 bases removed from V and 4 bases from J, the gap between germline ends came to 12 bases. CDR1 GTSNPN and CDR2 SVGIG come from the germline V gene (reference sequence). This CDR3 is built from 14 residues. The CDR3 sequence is CAWSIGGVGNTIYF. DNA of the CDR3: TGTGCCTGGAGTATAGGGGGGGTCGGAAACACCATATATTTT.

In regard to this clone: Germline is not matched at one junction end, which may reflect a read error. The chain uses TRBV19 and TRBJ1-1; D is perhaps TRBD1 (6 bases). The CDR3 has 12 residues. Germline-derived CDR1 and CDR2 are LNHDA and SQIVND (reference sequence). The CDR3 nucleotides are TGTGCTTCTAGGCAGGGGAACGCTGAAGCTTTCTTT. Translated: CASRQGNAEAFF. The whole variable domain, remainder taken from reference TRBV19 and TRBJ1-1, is DGGITQSPKYLFRKEGQNVTLSCEQNLNHDAMYWYRQDPGQGLRLIYYSQIVNDFQKGDIAEGYSVSREKKESFPLTVTSAQKNPTAFYLCASRQGNAEAFFGQGTRLTVV.

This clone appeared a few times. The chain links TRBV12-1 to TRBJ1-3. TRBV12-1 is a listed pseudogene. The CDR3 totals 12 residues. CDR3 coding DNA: TGTGCCAGCAGCCCTGGGGGGAACACCATATATTTT. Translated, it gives CASSPGGNTIYF.

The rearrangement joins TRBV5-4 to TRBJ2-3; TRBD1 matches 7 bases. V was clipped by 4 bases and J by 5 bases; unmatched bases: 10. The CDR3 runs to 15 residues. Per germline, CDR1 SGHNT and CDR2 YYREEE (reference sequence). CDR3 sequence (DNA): TGTGCCAGCAGCACCAGACAGGGTCCCCGAGATACGCAGTATTTT. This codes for CASSTRQGPRDTQYF.

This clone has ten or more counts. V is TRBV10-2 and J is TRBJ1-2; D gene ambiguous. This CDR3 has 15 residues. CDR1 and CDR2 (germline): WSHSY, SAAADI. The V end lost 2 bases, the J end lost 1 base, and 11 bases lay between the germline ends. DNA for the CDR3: TGCGCCAGCAGTGAGGGCGTGCGGAATAACTATGGCTACACCTTC. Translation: CASSEGVRNNYGYTF.

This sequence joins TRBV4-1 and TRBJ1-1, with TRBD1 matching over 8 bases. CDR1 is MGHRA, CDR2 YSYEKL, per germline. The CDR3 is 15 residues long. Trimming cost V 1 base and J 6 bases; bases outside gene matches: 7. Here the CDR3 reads CASSQVGRGQAEAFF. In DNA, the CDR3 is TGCGCCAGCAGCCAAGTAGGCAGGGGACAGGCTGAAGCTTTCTTT.

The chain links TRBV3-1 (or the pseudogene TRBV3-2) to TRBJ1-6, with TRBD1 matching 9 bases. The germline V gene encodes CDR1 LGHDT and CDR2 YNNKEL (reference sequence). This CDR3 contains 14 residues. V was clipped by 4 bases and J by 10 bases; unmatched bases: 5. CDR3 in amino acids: CASSLGQGQSPLHF. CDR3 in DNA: TGTGCCAGCAGCCTGGGACAGGGTCAATCACCCCTCCACTTT.

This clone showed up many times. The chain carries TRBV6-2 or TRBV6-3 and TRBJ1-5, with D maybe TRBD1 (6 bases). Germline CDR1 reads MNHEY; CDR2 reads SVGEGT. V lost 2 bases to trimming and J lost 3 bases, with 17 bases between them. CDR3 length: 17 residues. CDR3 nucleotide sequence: TGTGCCAGCAGTTACGACAGGTACGTCGGGGACAATCAGCCCCAGCATTTT. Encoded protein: CASSYDRYVGDNQPQHF.

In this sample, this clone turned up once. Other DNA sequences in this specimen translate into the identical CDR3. The DNA of the CDR3 is TGTGCCAGCAGCCAAGAGCGGGATCAGCCCCAGCATTTT. It specifies CASSQERDQPQHF. The rearrangement uses TRBV14 and TRBJ1-5; D is ambiguous. Germline values: CDR1 SGHDN, CDR2 FVKESK. The CDR3 covers 13 residues. V lost 0 bases to trimming and J lost 5 bases, with 5 bases between them.

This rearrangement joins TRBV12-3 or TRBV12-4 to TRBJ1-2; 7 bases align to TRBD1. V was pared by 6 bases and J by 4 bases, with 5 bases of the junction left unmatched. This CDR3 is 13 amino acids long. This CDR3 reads CASSRQGVYGYTF. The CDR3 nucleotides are TGTGCCAGCAGCCGACAGGGAGTCTATGGCTACACCTTC.